This T cell receptor (beta chain) was profiled in a study of cytomegalovirus exposure and HLA in healthy donors. Study overall: For the approximately 400 genotyped donors, 80% to 90% fell within the Caucasian-associated ancestry cluster.

Overall study findings and caveats: As immune exposure information, only CMV serostatus was available. Based on reports, TCR beta sequences accurately predicted HLA-A and HLA-B alleles for most subjects.

About this clone: Its antigen is currently unknown.

This CDR3 has 14 residues. V was trimmed by 10 bases and J by 2 bases, leaving 18 bases between them. Germline CDR1 LNHDA, CDR2 SQIVND (reference sequence). Vbeta (60) and Jbeta (13) primers were used in the PCR. The data were produced by immunoSEQ multiplex PCR, yet TCRdb's version contains in-frame clones alone and is incomplete. The sample lists around 190,000 clones, around three quarters seen once, with 5.7% in the top ten. Sequenced material: PBMCs. This receptor was obtained from a man aged 35 to 55 in good health and CMV-seronegative. The rearrangement joins TRBV19 to TRBJ2-7; tentative D call: TRBD2 (6 bases). In nucleotides, the CDR3 is TGTGCCACCTCGTTCGGACCGGGGGCCTACGAGCAGTACTTC. Amino acid sequence: CATSFGPGAYEQYF. Drawing the rest from reference TRBV19 and TRBJ2-7, the complete variable domain is DGGITQSPKYLFRKEGQNVTLSCEQNLNHDAMYWYRQDPGQGLRLIYYSQIVNDFQKGDIAEGYSVSREKKESFPLTVTSAQKNPTAFYLCATSFGPGAYEQYFGPGTRLTVT.